This T cell receptor (beta chain) was sequenced during a study of T cells in Graves' hyperthyroidism and ophthalmopathy. Study-wide results and limits: Most clonotypes expanded in thyroid above 0.001 were likewise present in blood. Ophthalmopathy was distinguished from stable hyperthyroidism by 13 V-J signatures.

Using RNA transcripts as the source, TCR beta CDR3 regions were amplified. The primer set for the first-round RT-PCR of the TCR CDR3 was HTBI. In TCRdb, the multiplex PCR reads were re-called with MiXCR into one record per CDR3 protein. Found here are 550,000 to 600,000 distinct CDR3 sequences, about half of them singletons; the top ten hold 19%. CDR1 and CDR2 (germline): SNHLY, FYNNEI. The CDR3 runs to 14 residues. Trimming at V came to 4 bases and at J to 5 bases, leaving 7 bases not matched to a gene. This clonotype was recorded many times. Its cognate antigen is unknown. A patient was excluded if there was uncontrolled infection, other autoimmune disease, pregnancy or lactation. Diagnosis relied on clinical symptoms, serum thyroxine and TRAb, thyroid ultrasound and orbital computed tomography.

Sequencing input: peripheral blood or thyroid tissue (not recorded which). The source of this sequence is an adult woman with Graves' disease, either hyperthyroidism or ophthalmopathy (not recorded which). The chain carries TRBV2 and TRBJ2-5; TRBD1 matches at 7 bases. CDR3 DNA sequence: TGTGCCAGCAGTGTTCTAGACAGGGAGGAGACCCAGTACTTC. Protein sequence: CASSVLDREETQYF.